One sample yielded the 8 T cell receptor beta chains listed below, sequenced in a study of patients and donors after allogeneic stem cell transplantation. TCRdb ran MiXCR on the RT-PCR reads and lists one entry per CDR3 protein. The profile shows roughly 880,000 distinct CDR3 sequences, around 17% of them singletons. The sample taken for sequencing was blood, either unsorted or a sorted T cell fraction (not recorded which). The source is a human donor who was either an allogeneic HSCT recipient or a stem cell or donor lymphocyte infusion donor (not recorded which). It is not recorded whose cells these are; they may come from a transplant donor.

There are many counts of this clonotype. The rearrangement links TRBV11-2 to TRBJ1-1; 8 positions agree with TRBD1. CDR1 and CDR2 (germline): SGHAT, FQNNGV. Trimming at V came to 4 bases and at J to 3 bases, leaving 4 bases not matched to a gene. This CDR3 region has 14 residues. CDR3 sequence (DNA): TGTGCCAGCAGCTCCCAGGGGGCATACACTGAAGCTTTCTTT. This codes for CASSSQGAYTEAFF.

In this sample, this clonotype turned up a few times. J is TRBJ2-5 and V is TRBV11-2; 7 bases agree with TRBD2. This CDR3 is 18 amino acids long. V lost 1 base to trimming and J lost 4 bases; unmatched junction nucleotides: 15. Germline V lookup: CDR1 SGHAT, CDR2 FQNNGV. This CDR3 is CASSLGTNFFPGGETQYF. CDR3 sequence (DNA): TGTGCCAGCAGCTTAGGCACGAATTTCTTTCCGGGGGGAGAGACCCAGTACTTC. The whole variable domain, remainder taken from reference TRBV11-2 and TRBJ2-5, is EAGVAQSPRYKIIEKRQSVAFWCNPISGHATLYWYQQILGQGPKLLIQFQNNGVVDDSQLPKDRFSAERLKGVDSTLKIQPAKLEDSAVYLCASSLGTNFFPGGETQYFGPGTRLLVL.

The V call is TRBV9, the J call TRBJ2-7; 11 bases are a match to TRBD2. Germline lookup yields CDR1 SGDLS and CDR2 YYNGEE. The CDR3 runs 16 residues. The V gene end was trimmed by 0 bases and the J gene end by 7 bases; junction bases not matched to a gene: 9. The DNA of the CDR3 is TGTGCCAGCAGCGTAGCGCTAGCGGGAGGTCCCCAGGAGCAGTACTTC. Its translation: CASSVALAGGPQEQYF.

V usage is TRBV29-1 and J usage is TRBJ2-5; D is possibly TRBD2 (5 bases). The length of the CDR3 is 13 residues. V was cut by 7 bases and J by 2 bases, with 14 bases left in between. The V gene's germline CDR1 is SQVTM and CDR2 ANQGSEA. The CDR3 coding sequence is TGCAGCGCGACACGGGGAAATCAAGAGACCCAGTACTTC. Encoded protein: CSATRGNQETQYF.

This clonotype has ten or more counts. This chain uses TRBV5-6 with TRBJ2-7; D not resolved. Deletions cut 0 bases from V and 2 bases from J, with 6 bases between. The CDR3 runs to 13 residues. Germline CDR1 and CDR2: SGHDT and YYEEEE. CDR3 loop: CASSLGHPYEQYF. The CDR3, as DNA: TGTGCCAGCAGCTTGGGACATCCCTACGAGCAGTACTTC.

The V gene is TRBV5-6, the J gene TRBJ1-2; TRBD1 aligns across 9 bases. Germline CDR1 SGHDT, CDR2 YYEEEE. Trimming cost V 7 bases and J 12 bases; bases outside gene matches: 10. CDR3 length: 12 amino acids. The CDR3, as DNA: TGTGCCAGCGGAGGGGACAGGGCCCTTGACACCTTC. The encoded protein is CASGGDRALDTF. Together with reference TRBV5-6 and TRBJ1-2, the CDR3 gives the full variable domain: DAGVTQSPTHLIKTRGQQVTLRCSPKSGHDTVSWYQQALGQGPQFIFQYYEEEERQRGNFPDRFSGHQFPNYSSELNVNALLLGDSALYLCASGGDRALDTFGSGTRLTVV.

This rearrangement joins TRBV21-1 to TRBJ1-5; the table's D call, TRBD1, was not checked against the DNA. TRBV21-1 is noted as a pseudogene. This CDR3 is built from 17 residues. The CDR3 reads CASSKLRQGYSNQPQHF. CDR3 nucleotide sequence: TGTGCCAGCAGCAAACTGCGACAGGGGTACAGCAATCAGCCCCAGCATTTT.

This clonotype was seen only a few times. The chain recombines TRBV18 with TRBJ2-7, with 9 bases matching TRBD2. There are 17 residues in the CDR3. Germline values: CDR1 KGHSH, CDR2 LQKENI. V shed 3 bases, J shed 3 bases, and the junction held 12 bases outside the gene matches. CDR3 sequence reads: CASSPNLPGLASYEQYF. The CDR3 nucleotides are TGTGCCAGCTCACCCAATCTACCGGGACTAGCTAGCTACGAGCAGTACTTC.